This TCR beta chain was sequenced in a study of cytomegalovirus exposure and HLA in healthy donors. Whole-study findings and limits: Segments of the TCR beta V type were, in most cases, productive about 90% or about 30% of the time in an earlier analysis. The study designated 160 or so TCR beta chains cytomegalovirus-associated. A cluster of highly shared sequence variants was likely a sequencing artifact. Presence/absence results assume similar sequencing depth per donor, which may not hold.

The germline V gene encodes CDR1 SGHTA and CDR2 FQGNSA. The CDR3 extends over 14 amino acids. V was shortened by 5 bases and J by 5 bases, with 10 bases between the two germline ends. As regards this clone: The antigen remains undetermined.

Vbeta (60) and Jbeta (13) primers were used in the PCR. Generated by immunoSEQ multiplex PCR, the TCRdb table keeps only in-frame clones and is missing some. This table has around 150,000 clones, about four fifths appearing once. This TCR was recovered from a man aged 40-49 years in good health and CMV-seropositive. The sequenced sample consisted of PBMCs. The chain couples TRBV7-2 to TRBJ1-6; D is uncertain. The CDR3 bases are TGTGCCAGCAGCCCCGAGCCAAATAATTCACCCCTCCACTTT. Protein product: CASSPEPNNSPLHF.